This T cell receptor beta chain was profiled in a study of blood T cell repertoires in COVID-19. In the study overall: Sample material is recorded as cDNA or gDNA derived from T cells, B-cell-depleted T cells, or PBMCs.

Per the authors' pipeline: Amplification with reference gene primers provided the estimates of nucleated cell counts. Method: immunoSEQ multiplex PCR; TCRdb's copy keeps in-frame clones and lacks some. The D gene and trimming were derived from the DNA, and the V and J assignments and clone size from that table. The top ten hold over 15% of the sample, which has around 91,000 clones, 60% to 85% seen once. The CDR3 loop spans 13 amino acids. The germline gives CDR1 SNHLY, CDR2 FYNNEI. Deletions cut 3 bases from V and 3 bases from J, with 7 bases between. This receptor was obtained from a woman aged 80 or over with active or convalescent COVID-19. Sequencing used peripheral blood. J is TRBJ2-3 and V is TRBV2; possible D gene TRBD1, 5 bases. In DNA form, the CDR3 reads TGTGCCAGCAGTGACAGGGTAACAGATACGCAGTATTTT. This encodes CASSDRVTDTQYF.